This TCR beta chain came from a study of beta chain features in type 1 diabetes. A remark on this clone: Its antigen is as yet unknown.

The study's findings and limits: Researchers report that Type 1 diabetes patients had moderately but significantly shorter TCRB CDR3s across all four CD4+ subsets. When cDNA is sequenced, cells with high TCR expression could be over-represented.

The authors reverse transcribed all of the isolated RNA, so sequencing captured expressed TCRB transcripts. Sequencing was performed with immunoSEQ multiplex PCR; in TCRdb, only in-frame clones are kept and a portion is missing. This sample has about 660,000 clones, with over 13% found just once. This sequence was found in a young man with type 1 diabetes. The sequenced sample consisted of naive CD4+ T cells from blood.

In DNA form, the CDR3 reads TGCAGCGTCATGGGGGCCTACAATGACCTCGAGCAGTTCTTC. Protein: CSVMGAYNDLEQFF. The rearrangement uses TRBV29-1 and TRBJ2-1; D may be TRBD1 (6 bases). The CDR3 length is 14 residues. V lost 6 bases to trimming and J lost 10 bases, with 22 bases between them. Germline CDR1 and CDR2: SQVTM and ANQGSEA.